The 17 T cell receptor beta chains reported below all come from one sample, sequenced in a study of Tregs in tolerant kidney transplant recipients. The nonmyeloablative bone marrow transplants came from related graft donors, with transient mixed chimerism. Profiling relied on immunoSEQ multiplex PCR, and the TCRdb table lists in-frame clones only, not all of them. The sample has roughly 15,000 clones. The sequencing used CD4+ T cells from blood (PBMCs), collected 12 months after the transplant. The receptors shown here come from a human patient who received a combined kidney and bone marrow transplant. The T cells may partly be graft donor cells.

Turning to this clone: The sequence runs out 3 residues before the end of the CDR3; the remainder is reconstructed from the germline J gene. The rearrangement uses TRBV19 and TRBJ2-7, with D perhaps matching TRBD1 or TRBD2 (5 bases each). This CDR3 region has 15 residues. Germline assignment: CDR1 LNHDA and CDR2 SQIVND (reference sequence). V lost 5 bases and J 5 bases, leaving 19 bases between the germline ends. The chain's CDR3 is CASSRASGRSDEQYF. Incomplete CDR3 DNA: TGTGCCAGTAGTCGTGCGTCAGGGAGATCGGACGAG.

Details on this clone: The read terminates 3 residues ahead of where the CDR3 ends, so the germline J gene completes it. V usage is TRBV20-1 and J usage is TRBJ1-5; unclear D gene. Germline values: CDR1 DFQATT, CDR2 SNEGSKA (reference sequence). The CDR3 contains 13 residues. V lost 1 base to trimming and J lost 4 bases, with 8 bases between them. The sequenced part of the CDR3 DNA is TGCAGTGCTAGAGCCACTCTAAATCAGCCC. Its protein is CSARATLNQP. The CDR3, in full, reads CSARATLNQPQHF.

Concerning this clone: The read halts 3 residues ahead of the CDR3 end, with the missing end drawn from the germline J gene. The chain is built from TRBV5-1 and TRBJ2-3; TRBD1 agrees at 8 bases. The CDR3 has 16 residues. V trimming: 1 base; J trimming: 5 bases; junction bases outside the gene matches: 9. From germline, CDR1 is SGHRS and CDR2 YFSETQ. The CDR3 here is CASSLNGRGQLDTQYF. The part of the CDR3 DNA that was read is TGCGCCAGCAGCTTGAATGGCAGGGGGCAATTAGATACG. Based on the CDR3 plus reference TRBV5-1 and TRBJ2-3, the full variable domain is KAGVTQTPRYLIKTRGQQVTLSCSPISGHRSVSWYQQTPGQGLQFLFEYFSETQRNKGNFPGRFSGRQFSNSRSEMNVSTLELGDSALYLCASSLNGRGQLDTQYFGPGTRLTVL.

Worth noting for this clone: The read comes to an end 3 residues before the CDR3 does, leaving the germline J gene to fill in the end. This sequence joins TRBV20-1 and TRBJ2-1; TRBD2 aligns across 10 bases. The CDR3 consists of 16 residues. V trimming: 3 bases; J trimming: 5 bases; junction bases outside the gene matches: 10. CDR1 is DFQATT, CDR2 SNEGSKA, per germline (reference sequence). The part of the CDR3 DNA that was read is TGCAGTGCTAGCCCACTAGCGGGGATTATAAACAATGAG. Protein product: CSASPLAGIINNE. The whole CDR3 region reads CSASPLAGIINNEQFF.

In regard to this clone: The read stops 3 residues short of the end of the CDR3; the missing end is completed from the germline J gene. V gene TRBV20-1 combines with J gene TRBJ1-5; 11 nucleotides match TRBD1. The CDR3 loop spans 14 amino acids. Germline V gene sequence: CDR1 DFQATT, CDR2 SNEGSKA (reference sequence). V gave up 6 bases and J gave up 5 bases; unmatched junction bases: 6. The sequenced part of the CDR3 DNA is TGCAGTGCGGAGGGACAGGGGGGACATCAGCCC. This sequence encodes CSAEGQGGHQP. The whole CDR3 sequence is CSAEGQGGHQPQHF.

The CDR3 here is CATKGDADTQYF. The sequenced part of the CDR3 DNA is TGTGCCACTAAAGGGGATGCAGATACG. The rearrangement joins TRBV12-3 or TRBV12-4 to TRBJ2-3, with D maybe TRBD1 (5 bases). With the read ending 3 residues before the CDR3 end, the germline J gene is used to fill in that end. Trimming stripped 10 bases from V and 4 bases from J, with 12 bases between. The CDR3 totals 12 residues.

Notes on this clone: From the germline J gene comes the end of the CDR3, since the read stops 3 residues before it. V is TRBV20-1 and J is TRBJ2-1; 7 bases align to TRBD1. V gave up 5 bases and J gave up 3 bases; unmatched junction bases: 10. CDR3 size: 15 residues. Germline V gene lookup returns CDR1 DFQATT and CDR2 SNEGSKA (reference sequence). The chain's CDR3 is CSAPTGTAYYNEQFF. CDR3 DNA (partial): TGCAGTGCTCCGACCGGGACAGCTTACTACAATGAG.

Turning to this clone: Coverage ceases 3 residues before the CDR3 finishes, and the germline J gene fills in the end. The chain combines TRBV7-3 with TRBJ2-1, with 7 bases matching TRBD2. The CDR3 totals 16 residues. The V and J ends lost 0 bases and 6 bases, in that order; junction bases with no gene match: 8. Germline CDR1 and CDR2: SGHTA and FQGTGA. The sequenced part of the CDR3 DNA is TGTGCCAGCAGCTTAACGGGCCCTAGCGGATTCAATGAG. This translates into CASSLTGPSGFNE. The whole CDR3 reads CASSLTGPSGFNEQFF.

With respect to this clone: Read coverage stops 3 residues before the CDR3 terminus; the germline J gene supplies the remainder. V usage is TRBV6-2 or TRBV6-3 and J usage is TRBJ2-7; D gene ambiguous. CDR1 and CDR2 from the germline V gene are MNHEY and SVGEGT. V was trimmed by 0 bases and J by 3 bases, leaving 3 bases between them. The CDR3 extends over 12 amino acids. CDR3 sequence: CASSYSHYEQYF. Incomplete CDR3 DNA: TGTGCCAGCAGTTACTCACACTACGAG.

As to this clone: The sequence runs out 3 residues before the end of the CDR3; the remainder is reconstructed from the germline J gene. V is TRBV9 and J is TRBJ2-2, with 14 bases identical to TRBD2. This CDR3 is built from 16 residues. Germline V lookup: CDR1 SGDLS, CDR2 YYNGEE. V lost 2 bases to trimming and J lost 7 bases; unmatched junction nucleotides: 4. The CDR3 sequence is CASSVQTSGRVGELFF. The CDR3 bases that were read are TGTGCCAGCAGCGTCCAGACTAGCGGGAGGGTCGGGGAG.

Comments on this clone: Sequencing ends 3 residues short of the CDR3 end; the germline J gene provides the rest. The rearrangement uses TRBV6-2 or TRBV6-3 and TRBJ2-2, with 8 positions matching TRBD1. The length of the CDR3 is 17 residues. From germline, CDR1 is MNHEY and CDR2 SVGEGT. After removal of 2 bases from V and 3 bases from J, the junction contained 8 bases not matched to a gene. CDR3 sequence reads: CASSYRDRKPYTGELFF. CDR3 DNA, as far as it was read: TGTGCCAGCAGTTACCGGGACAGGAAGCCCTACACCGGGGAG.

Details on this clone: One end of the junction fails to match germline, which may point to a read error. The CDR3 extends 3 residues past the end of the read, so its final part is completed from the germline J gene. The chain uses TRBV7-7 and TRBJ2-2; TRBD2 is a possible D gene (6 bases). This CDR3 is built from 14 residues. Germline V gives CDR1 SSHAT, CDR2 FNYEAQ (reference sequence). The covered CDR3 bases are TGTGCTAGCAGCTTAATGGAGGGCACCGGGGAG. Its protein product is CASSLMEGTGE. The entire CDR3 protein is CASSLMEGTGELFF.

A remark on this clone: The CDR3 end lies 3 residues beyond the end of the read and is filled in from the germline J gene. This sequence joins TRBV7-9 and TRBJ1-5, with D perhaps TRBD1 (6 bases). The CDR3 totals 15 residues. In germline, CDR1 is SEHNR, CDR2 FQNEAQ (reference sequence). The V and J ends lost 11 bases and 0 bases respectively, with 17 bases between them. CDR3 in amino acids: CAVGTRGNSNQPQHF. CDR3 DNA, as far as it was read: TGTGCCGTCGGGACAAGGGGGAATAGCAATCAGCCC.

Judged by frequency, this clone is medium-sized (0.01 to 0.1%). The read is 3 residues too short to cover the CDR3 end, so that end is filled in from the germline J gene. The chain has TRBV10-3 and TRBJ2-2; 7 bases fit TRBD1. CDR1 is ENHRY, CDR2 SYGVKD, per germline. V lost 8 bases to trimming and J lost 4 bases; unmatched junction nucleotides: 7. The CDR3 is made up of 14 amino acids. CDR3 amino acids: CAILATGRTGELFF. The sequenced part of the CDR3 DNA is TGTGCCATCCTCGCGACAGGGCGCACCGGGGAG.

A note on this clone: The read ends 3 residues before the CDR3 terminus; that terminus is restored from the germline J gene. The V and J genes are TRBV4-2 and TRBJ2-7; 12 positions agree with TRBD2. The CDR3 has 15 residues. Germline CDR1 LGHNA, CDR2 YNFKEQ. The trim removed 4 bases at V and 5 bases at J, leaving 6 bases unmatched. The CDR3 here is CASSLSSGRADEQYF. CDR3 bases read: TGTGCCAGCAGCCTGTCTAGCGGGAGGGCCGACGAG.

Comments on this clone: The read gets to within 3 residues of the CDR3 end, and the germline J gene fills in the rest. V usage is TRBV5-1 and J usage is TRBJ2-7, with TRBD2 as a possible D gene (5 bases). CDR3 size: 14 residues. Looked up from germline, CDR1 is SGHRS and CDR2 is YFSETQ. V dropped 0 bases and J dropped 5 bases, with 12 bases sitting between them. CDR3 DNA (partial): TGCGCCAGCAGCTTGGCCCCACTTAGCGACGAG. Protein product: CASSLAPLSDE. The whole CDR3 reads CASSLAPLSDEQYF.

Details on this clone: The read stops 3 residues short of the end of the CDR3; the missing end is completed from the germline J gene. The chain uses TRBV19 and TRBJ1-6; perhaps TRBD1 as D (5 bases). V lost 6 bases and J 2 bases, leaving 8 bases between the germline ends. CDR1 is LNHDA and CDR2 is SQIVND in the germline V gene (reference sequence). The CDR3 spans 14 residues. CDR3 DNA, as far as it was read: TGTGCCAGTAGGTGGGGCACCTATAATTCACCC. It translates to CASRWGTYNSP. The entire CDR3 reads CASRWGTYNSPLHF.